Detailed here is one T cell receptor beta chain. The sample belongs to a study of blood T cell repertoires in COVID-19. Background on the study: Spain, Italy and the United States supplied samples that represented acute and convalescent COVID-19.

Germline V gene data show CDR1 as MNHEY and CDR2 as SMNVEV (reference sequence). The CDR3 is 16 residues long. Trimming at V came to 8 bases and at J to 0 bases, leaving 4 bases not matched to a gene. Per the authors' pipeline: Amplification with reference gene primers provided the estimates of nucleated cell counts. Here immunoSEQ multiplex PCR was the method, and the copy in TCRdb shows in-frame clones only, minus some. That table gives V, J and clone size, and the DNA gave D and trimming. Of around 160,000 clones detected, roughly 80% appear once; the ten largest clones hold 2.5% to 3%. This TCR was sampled from a middle-aged woman with active or convalescent COVID-19. Sequenced sample: peripheral blood. The gene calls are TRBV27 and TRBJ2-6; 10 bases map to TRBD1. For the CDR3, the DNA is TGTGCCAGCGGACAGGGGGGACCCTCTGGGGCCAACGTCCTGACTTTC. It is translated as CASGQGGPSGANVLTF. Together with reference TRBV27 and TRBJ2-6, the CDR3 gives the full variable domain: EAQVTQNPRYLITVTGKKLTVTCSQNMNHEYMSWYRQDPGLGLRQIYYSMNVEVTDKGDVPEGYKVSRKEKRNFPLILESPSPNQTSLYFCASGQGGPSGANVLTFGAGSRLTVL.